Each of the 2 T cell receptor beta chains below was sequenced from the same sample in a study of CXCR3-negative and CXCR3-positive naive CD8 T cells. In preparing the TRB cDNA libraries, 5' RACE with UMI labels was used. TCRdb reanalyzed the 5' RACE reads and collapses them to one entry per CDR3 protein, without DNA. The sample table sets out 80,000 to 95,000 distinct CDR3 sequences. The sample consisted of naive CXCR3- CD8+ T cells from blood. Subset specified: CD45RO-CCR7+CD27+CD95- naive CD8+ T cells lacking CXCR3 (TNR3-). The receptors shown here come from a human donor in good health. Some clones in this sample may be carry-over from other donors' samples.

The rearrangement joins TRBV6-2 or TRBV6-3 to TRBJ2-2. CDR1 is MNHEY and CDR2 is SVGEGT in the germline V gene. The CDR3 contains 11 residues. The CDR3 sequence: CASTFSGELFF.

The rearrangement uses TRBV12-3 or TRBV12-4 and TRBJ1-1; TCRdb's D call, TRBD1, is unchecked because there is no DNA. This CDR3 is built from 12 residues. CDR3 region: CASSTGDGKAFF.